A selection of T cell receptor beta chains follows, all from one sample in a study of radiotherapy plus CTLA-4 blockade in lung cancer. Sequencing used immunoSEQ multiplex PCR; TCRdb keeps in-frame clones, though not all of them. The table records about 73,000 clones, around 90% of them present only once. The sequences come from peripheral blood, collected from a patient treated with radiotherapy plus ipilimumab. Receptor source: a human donor with non-small cell lung cancer that progressed on radiotherapy plus ipilimumab. CDR3s include the opening cysteine and the closing phenylalanine or tryptophan.

>TRBV19|TRBJ1-3
CASSPTGTSGNTIYF
>TRBV10-3|TRBJ1-3
CAISESTISSSGNTIYF
>TRBV25-1|TRBJ2-1
CASSQTSDRGNEQFF
>TRBV10-3|TRBJ2-3
CATGLAGVTDTQYF
>TRBV5-6|TRBJ1-3
CASSAQGGSGNTIYF
>TRBV27|TRBJ2-2
CASGWWNGELFF
>TRBV2|TRBJ1-5
CASSGYSNQPQHF
>TRBV6-1|TRBJ2-3
CASSEVWVSWSTDTQYF
>TRBV7-2|TRBJ1-5
CASSLKGLRQPQHF
>TRBV6-1|TRBJ1-4
CASSRRDRQGEKLFF
>TRBV6-5|TRBJ1-2
CASSAPGTNYGYTF
>TRBV6-1|TRBJ1-4
CASSDPGQGKGGEKLFF
>TRBV19|TRBJ1-4
CASSTGGEKLFF
>TRBV11-2|TRBJ2-7
CASSRRLAGESYEQYF
>TRBV19|TRBJ2-3
CASSILAGATDTQYF
>TRBV28|TRBJ2-5
CASSSADYEETQYF
>TRBV28|TRBJ1-2
CASRTGVGYGYTF
>TRBV6-5|TRBJ2-7
CASIKRERSHEQYF
>TRBV9|TRBJ2-1
CASSAGTSGSYNEQFF
>TRBV18|TRBJ1-1
CASSPPSDGGGTEAFF
>TRBV19|TRBJ2-2
CASSALTGELFF
>TRBV2|TRBJ2-3
CASRVGADFTDTQYF
>TRBV5-6|TRBJ2-1
CASRNAATSGSPRDEFF
>TRBV30|TRBJ2-3
CAWSKGVGARTDTQYF
>TRBV5-4|TRBJ2-2
CASSLDTGTASTGELFF
>TRBV27|TRBJ1-5
CASSFGLGSNQPQHF
>TRBV11-2|TRBJ2-3
CASSDTDTQYF
>TRBV29-1|TRBJ2-2
CSVEGDRTGELFF
>TRBV19|TRBJ2-3
CASSVQATQYF
>TRBV19|TRBJ2-2
CASSIQGGKAGELFF
>TRBV11-2|TRBJ1-2
CASSPGQNPYGYTF
>TRBV11-2|TRBJ2-3
CASSLESGRKTDTQYF
>TRBV5-1|TRBJ1-1
CASSLVGLGRTEAFF
>TRBV14|TRBJ2-1
CASSPPSGRPPLVQFF
>TRBV6-6|TRBJ2-5
CASTGSQETQYF
>TRBV7-6|TRBJ2-3
CASSLALAGDTDTQYF
>TRBV28|TRBJ1-2
CASSLGQGFYGYTF
>TRBV5-1|TRBJ2-1
CASSYNEQFF
>TRBV9|TRBJ2-3
CASSYRGRSTDTQYF
>TRBV7-7|TRBJ2-1
CASSPDRGGMYEQFF
>TRBV11-3|TRBJ2-5
CASSPKGQQETQYF
>TRBV7-8|TRBJ1-5
CASSLGQGDNQPQHF
>TRBV2|TRBJ2-6
CASSDNFSGANVLTF
>TRBV30|TRBJ1-1
CAWSVQGGGTEAFF
>TRBV10-2|TRBJ2-7
CASSEGLEQYF